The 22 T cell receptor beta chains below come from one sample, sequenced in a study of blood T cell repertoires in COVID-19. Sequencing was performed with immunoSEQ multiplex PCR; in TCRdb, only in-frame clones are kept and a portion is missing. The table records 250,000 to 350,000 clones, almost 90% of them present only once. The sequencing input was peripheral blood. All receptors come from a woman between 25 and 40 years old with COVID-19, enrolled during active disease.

The CDR3 loop is CASSQDRRDEAFF. The CDR3 nucleotides read TGCGCCAGCAGCCAAGATAGGAGGGACGAAGCTTTCTTT. The chain couples TRBV4-1 to TRBJ1-1, with D tentatively TRBD1 (5 bases). The germline gives CDR1 MGHRA, CDR2 YSYEKL. The V and J ends lost 0 bases and 8 bases respectively, with 10 bases between them. This CDR3 comprises 13 residues.

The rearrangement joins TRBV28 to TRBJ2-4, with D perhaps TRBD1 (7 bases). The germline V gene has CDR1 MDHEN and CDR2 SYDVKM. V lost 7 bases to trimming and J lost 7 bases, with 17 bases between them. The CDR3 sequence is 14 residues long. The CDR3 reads CASTEGGQFNIQYF. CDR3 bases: TGTGCCAGCACCGAGGGGGGACAGTTTAACATTCAGTACTTC.

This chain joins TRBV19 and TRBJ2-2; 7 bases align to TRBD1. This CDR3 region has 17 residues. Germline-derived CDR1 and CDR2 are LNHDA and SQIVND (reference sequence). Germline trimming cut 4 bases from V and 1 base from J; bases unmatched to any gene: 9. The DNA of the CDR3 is TGTGCCAGTAGTACCCCGACAGGGCCCTGGAACACCGGGGAGCTGTTTTTT. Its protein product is CASSTPTGPWNTGELFF.

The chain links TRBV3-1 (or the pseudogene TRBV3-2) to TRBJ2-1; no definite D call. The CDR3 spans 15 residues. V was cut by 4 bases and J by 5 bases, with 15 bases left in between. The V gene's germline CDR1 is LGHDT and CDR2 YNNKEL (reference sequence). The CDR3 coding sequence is TGTGCCAGCAGCCCTCGACTCGCAAAGAACAATGAGCAGTTCTTC. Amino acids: CASSPRLAKNNEQFF.

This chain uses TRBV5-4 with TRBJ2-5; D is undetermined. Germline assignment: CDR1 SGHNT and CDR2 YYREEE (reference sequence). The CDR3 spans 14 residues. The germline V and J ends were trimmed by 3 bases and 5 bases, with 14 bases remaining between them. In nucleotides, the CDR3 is TGTGCCAGCAGCTCATCCGCGAACAGTGAGACCCAGTACTTC. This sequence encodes CASSSSANSETQYF.

The CDR3 DNA is TGTGCCAGCAAAGTCACAGGGAGGGGGACTAGCGGGAGATACGAGCAGTACTTC. This sequence encodes CASKVTGRGTSGRYEQYF. J is TRBJ2-7 and V is TRBV6-4, with 14 bases fitting TRBD2. The V segment lost 7 bases and the J segment 4 bases; nucleotides outside the gene matches: 15. This CDR3 spans 18 amino acids. Looked up from germline, CDR1 is MRHNA and CDR2 is SNTAGT.

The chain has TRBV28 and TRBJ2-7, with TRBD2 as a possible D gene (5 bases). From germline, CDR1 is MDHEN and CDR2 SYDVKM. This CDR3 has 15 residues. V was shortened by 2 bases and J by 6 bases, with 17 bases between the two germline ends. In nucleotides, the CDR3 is TGTGCCAGCAGTTTACCCGGACTCGGGGATTCCGAGCAGTACTTC. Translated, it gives CASSLPGLGDSEQYF.

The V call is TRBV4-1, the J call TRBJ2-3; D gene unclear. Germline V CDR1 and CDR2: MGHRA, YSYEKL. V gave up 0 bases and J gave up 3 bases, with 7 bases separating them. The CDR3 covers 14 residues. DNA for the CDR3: TGCGCCAGCAGCCAAGACTTAGTAACAGATACGCAGTATTTT. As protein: CASSQDLVTDTQYF.

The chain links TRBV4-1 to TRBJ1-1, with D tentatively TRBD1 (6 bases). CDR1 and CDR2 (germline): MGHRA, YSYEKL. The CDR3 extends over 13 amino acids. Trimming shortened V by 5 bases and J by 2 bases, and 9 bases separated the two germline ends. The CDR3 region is CASSRTDNTEAFF. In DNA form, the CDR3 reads TGCGCCAGCAGCAGGACAGACAACACTGAAGCTTTCTTT.

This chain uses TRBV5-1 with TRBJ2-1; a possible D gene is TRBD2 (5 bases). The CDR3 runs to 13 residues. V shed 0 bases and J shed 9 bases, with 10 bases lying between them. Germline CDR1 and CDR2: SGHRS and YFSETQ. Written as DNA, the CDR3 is TGCGCCAGCAGCTTGGCCACGGGAAGTGAGCAGTTCTTC. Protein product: CASSLATGSEQFF.

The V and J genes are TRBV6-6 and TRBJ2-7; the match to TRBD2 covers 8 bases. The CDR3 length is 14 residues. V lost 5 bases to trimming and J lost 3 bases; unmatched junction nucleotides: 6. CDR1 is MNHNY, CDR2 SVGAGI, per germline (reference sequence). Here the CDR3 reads CASSIGLAGYEQYF. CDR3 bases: TGTGCCAGCAGTATCGGACTAGCCGGCTACGAGCAGTACTTC.

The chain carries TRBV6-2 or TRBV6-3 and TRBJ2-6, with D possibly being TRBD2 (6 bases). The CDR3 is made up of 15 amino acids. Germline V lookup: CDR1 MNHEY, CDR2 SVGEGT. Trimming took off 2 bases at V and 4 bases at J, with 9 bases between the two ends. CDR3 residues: CASSYAGYGANVLTF. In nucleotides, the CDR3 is TGTGCCAGCAGTTACGCGGGGTACGGGGCCAACGTCCTGACTTTC.

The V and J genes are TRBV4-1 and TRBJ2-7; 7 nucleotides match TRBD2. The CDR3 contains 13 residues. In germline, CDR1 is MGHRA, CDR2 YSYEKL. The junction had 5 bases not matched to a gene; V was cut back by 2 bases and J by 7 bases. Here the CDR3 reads CASSQLGTTEQYF. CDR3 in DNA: TGCGCCAGCAGCCAACTTGGGACTACAGAGCAGTACTTC.

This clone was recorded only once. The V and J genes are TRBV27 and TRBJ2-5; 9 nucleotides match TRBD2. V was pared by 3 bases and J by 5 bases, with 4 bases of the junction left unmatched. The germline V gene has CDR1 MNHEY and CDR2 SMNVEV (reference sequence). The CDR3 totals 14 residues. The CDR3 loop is CASSLRGRAETQYF. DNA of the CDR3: TGTGCCAGCAGTTTGCGCGGGAGGGCCGAGACCCAGTACTTC.

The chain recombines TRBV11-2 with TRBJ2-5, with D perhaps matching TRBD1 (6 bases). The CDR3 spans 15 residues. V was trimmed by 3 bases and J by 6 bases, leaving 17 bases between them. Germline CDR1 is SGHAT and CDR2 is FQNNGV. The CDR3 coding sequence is TGTGCCAGCAGCTTGGCCGGCAGGGGTAAAAAGACCCAGTACTTC. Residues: CASSLAGRGKKTQYF.

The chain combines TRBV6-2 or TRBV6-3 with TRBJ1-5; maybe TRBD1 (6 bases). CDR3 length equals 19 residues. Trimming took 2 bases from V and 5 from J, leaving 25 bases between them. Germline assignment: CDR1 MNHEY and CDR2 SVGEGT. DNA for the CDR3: TGTGCCAGCAGTTACAACCCCCGGCAGGGGCCACTAAGCTATCAGCCCCAGCATTTT. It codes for CASSYNPRQGPLSYQPQHF.

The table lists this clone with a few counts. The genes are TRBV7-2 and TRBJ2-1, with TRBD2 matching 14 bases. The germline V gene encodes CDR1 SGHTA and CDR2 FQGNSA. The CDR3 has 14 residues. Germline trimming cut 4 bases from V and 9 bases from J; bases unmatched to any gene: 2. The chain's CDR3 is CASSWGLAGAEQFF. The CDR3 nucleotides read TGTGCCAGCAGCTGGGGACTAGCGGGAGCTGAGCAGTTCTTC.

The CDR3 sequence is CASSFGQGIHNEQFF. CDR3 DNA: TGCGCCAGCAGCTTTGGTCAGGGCATCCACAATGAGCAGTTCTTC. The rearrangement joins TRBV5-1 to TRBJ2-1; the D gene is possibly TRBD1 (5 bases). V was trimmed by 2 bases and J by 5 bases, leaving 14 bases between them. The CDR3 totals 15 residues. The germline V gene encodes CDR1 SGHRS and CDR2 YFSETQ.

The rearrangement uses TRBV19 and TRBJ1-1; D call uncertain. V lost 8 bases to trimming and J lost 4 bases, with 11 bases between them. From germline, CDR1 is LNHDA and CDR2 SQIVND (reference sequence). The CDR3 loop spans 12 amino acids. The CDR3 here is CASFWSGTEAFF. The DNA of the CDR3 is TGTGCCAGTTTTTGGAGTGGCACTGAAGCTTTCTTT.

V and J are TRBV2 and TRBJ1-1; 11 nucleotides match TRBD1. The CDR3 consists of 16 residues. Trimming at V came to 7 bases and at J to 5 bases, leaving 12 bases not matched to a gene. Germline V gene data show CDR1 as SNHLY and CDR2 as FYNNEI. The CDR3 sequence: CASTGQGARTGTEAFF. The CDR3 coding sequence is TGTGCCAGCACCGGACAGGGGGCGAGGACGGGTACTGAAGCTTTCTTT.

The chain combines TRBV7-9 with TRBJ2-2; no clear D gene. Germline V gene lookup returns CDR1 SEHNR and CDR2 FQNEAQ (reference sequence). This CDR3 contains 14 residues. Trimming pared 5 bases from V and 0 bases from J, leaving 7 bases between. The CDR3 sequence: CASSGRTNTGELFF. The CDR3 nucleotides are TGTGCCAGCAGCGGCAGGACGAACACCGGGGAGCTGTTTTTT.

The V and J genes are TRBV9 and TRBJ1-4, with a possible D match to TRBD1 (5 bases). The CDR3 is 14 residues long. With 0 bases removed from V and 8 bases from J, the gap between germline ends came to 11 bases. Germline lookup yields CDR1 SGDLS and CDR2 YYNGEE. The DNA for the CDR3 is TGTGCCAGCAGCGTAGACAGTGGACACGAAAAACTGTTTTTT. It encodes CASSVDSGHEKLFF.